The sequence of this T cell receptor beta chain was determined in a study of technical replicates of blood from a handful of donors. Assay used: immunoSEQ multiplex PCR; TCRdb lists only in-frame clones, some missing. The table shows fewer than 100,000 clones, with around 97% occurring only once. V shed 1 base and J shed 3 bases, with 14 bases lying between them. There are 15 residues in the CDR3. The germline V gene has CDR1 SGDLS and CDR2 YYNGEE. The genes are TRBV9 and TRBJ2-7, with D tentatively TRBD1 (6 bases). The TCR sequence derives from a human donor in good health. Source material: T cells isolated from PBMCs. CDR3 protein: CASSVSTGLGYEQYF. CDR3 DNA sequence: TGTGCCAGCAGCGTAAGCACAGGGCTAGGCTACGAGCAGTACTTC.